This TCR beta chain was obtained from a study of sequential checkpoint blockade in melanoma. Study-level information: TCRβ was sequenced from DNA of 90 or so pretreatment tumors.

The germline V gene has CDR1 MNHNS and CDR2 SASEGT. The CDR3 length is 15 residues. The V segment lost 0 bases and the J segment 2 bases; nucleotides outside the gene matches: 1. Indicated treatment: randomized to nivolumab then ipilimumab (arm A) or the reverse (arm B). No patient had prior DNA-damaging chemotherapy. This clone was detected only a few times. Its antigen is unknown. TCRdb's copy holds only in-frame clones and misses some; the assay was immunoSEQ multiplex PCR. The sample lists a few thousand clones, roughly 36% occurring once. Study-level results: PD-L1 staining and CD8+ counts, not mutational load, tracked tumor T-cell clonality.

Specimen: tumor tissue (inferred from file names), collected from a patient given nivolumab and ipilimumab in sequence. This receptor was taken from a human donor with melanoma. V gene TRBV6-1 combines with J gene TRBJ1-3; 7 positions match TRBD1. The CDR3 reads CASSEADRAGNTIYF. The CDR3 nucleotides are TGTGCCAGCAGTGAAGCCGACAGGGCTGGAAACACCATATATTTT.